These T cell receptor beta chains were read from a single sample in a study of cytomegalovirus exposure and HLA in healthy donors. Clones were sequenced by immunoSEQ multiplex PCR, and TCRdb holds only the in-frame ones, with some missing. The sample table includes 150,000 to 200,000 clones. The sample consisted of PBMCs. The receptors originated from a woman aged 18 to 35 in good health and CMV-seropositive. Both conserved end residues are part of each CDR3. D genes are given only for firm matches.

j_call cdr3_length v_call d_call cdr3_nt cdr3_aa
TRBJ2-7 14 TRBV7-2 . TGTGCCAGCAGCTTAGCGCTAAGTATCTACGAGCAGTACTTC CASSLALSIYEQYF
TRBJ1-4 18 TRBV7-9 TRBD1 TGTGCCAGCAGCTTAGGGGACAGGGGACCGACAACTAATGAAAAACTGTTTTTT CASSLGDRGPTTNEKLFF
TRBJ2-1 13 TRBV5-1 . TGCGCCAGCAGCTTCCAGGGTTACAATGAGCAGTTCTTC CASSFQGYNEQFF
TRBJ2-3 15 TRBV6-1 TRBD1 TGTGCCAGCAGTCTAACAGGGGATCAAACAGATACGCAGTATTTT CASSLTGDQTDTQYF
TRBJ2-6 20 TRBV9 TRBD1 TGTGCCAGCAGCGGCCGCGCGGGGGACAGGGGGCGACGGGGGGCCAACGTCCTGACTTTC CASSGRAGDRGRRGANVLTF
TRBJ1-5 14 TRBV6-6 TRBD1 TGTGCCATCGCCACAGGGGGCCTCAATCAGCCCCAGCATTTT CAIATGGLNQPQHF
TRBJ1-2 16 TRBV7-6 . TGTGCCAGCAGCTTAGCGGGGAGGACGCTTGCCGGGGGCTACACCTTC CASSLAGRTLAGGYTF
TRBJ1-2 14 TRBV11-2 . TGTGCCAGCAGCTCCACCCCCGGGGGATATGGCTACACCTTC CASSSTPGGYGYTF
TRBJ1-3 16 TRBV6-1 TRBD1 TGTGCCAGCGGTGGCCCCGGGACAGGGGCTGGAAACACCATATATTTT CASGGPGTGAGNTIYF
TRBJ2-7 13 TRBV5-1 TRBD1 TGCGCCAGCAGCCGGACAGGATCCTACGAGCAGTACTTC CASSRTGSYEQYF
TRBJ1-6 17 TRBV13 . TGTGCCAGCAGCTTAAGCTCTGAGAGCTCCTATAATTCACCCCTCCACTTT CASSLSSESSYNSPLHF
TRBJ1-1 10 TRBV28 . TGTGCCAGCAGTGACAGGGAAGCTTTCTTT CASSDREAFF
TRBJ1-5 17 TRBV4-1 TRBD1 TGCGCCAGCAGCCAAGGACAGGGGACGTTTGGCAATCAGCCCCAGCATTTT CASSQGQGTFGNQPQHF
TRBJ2-7 15 TRBV27 TRBD1 TGTGCCAGCAGTCTGCTCCCGACAGGGGGCTACGAGCAGTACTTC CASSLLPTGGYEQYF